The rows below give T cell receptor beta chains drawn from one sample of a study of shared clonotypes between healthy human individuals. The assay was immunoSEQ multiplex PCR, and TCRdb's table has in-frame clones only and misses some. This sample carries 1.5 million to 1.9 million clones, 95% to 99% of them seen once, and the ten largest clones take roughly 0.42%. Sequenced input: naive CD4+ T cells sorted from blood. These TCRs come from a man in his thirties or forties in good health. Both conserved end residues are part of each CDR3. D genes are given only for firm matches. Part of the rows lack a size; the others show once, few, many or a class for expanded clones.

clone size: -; D gene: TRBD1; J gene: TRBJ2-7; V gene: TRBV6-5; CDR3 protein: CASRRQGNYEQYF; CDR3 DNA: TGTGCCAGCAGACGACAGGGTAACTACGAGCAGTACTTC
clone size: once; D gene: -; J gene: TRBJ2-1; V gene: TRBV4-3; CDR3 protein: CASSQVHSGSSYNEQFF; CDR3 DNA: TGCGCCAGCAGCCAAGTCCATAGCGGTAGCTCCTACAATGAGCAGTTCTTC
clone size: -; D gene: TRBD2; J gene: TRBJ2-1; V gene: TRBV29-1; CDR3 protein: CSVEFKLATAYNEQFF; CDR3 DNA: TGCAGCGTTGAATTTAAACTAGCGACCGCCTACAATGAGCAGTTCTTC
clone size: -; D gene: -; J gene: TRBJ1-5; V gene: TRBV4-1; CDR3 protein: CASSQDPGTSGRPQHF; CDR3 DNA: TGCGCCAGCAGCCAAGACCCCGGGACCTCAGGAAGGCCCCAGCATTTT
clone size: -; D gene: -; J gene: TRBJ2-7; V gene: TRBV19; CDR3 protein: CASSMGRAYEQYF; CDR3 DNA: TGTGCCAGTAGTATGGGCAGGGCCTACGAGCAGTACTTC
clone size: -; D gene: -; J gene: TRBJ1-4; V gene: TRBV18; CDR3 protein: CASSLGAGAEKLFF; CDR3 DNA: TGTGCCAGCTCACTGGGGGCGGGTGCTGAAAAACTGTTTTTT
clone size: -; D gene: TRBD1; J gene: TRBJ1-1; V gene: TRBV19; CDR3 protein: CASTLGPGGVNTEAFF; CDR3 DNA: TGTGCCAGTACCCTCGGGCCAGGGGGCGTGAACACTGAAGCTTTCTTT
clone size: -; D gene: TRBD1; J gene: TRBJ2-5; V gene: TRBV5-1; CDR3 protein: CASSLPSTGGLETQYF; CDR3 DNA: TGCGCCAGCAGTCTACCAAGCACAGGGGGCTTAGAGACCCAGTACTTC
clone size: -; D gene: -; J gene: TRBJ2-7; V gene: TRBV10-1; CDR3 protein: CASSESKLGGQYF; CDR3 DNA: TGCGCCAGCAGTGAGTCGAAGCTCGGCGGGCAGTACTTC
clone size: -; D gene: TRBD2; J gene: TRBJ2-1; V gene: TRBV5-1; CDR3 protein: CASSSPGLAKSNEQFF; CDR3 DNA: TGCGCCAGCAGCTCTCCGGGACTAGCGAAATCCAATGAGCAGTTCTTC
clone size: -; D gene: -; J gene: TRBJ1-5; V gene: TRBV28; CDR3 protein: CASSARTKQPQHF; CDR3 DNA: TGTGCCAGCAGTGCTCGGACAAAACAGCCCCAGCATTTT
clone size: -; D gene: -; J gene: TRBJ1-1; V gene: TRBV27; CDR3 protein: CASSPSLGSWAEAFF; CDR3 DNA: TGTGCCAGCAGTCCAAGTTTGGGGTCTTGGGCTGAAGCTTTCTTT
clone size: -; D gene: TRBD2; J gene: TRBJ2-5; V gene: TRBV19; CDR3 protein: CASSLTGLAEETQYF; CDR3 DNA: TGTGCCAGTAGTCTCACCGGACTAGCCGAAGAGACCCAGTACTTC
clone size: -; D gene: -; J gene: TRBJ2-4; V gene: TRBV30; CDR3 protein: CAWSFRTKNIQYF; CDR3 DNA: TGTGCCTGGAGTTTTAGGACCAAAAACATTCAGTACTTC
clone size: -; D gene: -; J gene: TRBJ2-2; V gene: TRBV30; CDR3 protein: CAWRKLASTGELFF; CDR3 DNA: TGTGCCTGGAGAAAATTAGCGAGCACCGGGGAGCTGTTTTTT
clone size: -; D gene: TRBD2; J gene: TRBJ2-4; V gene: TRBV18; CDR3 protein: CASSPGQPGTSGSWHIQYF; CDR3 DNA: TGTGCCAGCTCACCGGGTCAACCCGGGACTAGCGGGAGTTGGCACATTCAGTACTTC
clone size: -; D gene: -; J gene: TRBJ2-5; V gene: TRBV5-1; CDR3 protein: CASSLEAGSETQYF; CDR3 DNA: TGCGCCAGCAGCTTGGAGGCCGGGAGTGAGACCCAGTACTTC
clone size: -; D gene: -; J gene: TRBJ1-2; V gene: TRBV15; CDR3 protein: CATSRVGDSPNYGYTF; CDR3 DNA: TGTGCCACCAGCAGAGTCGGGGACTCGCCTAACTATGGCTACACCTTC
clone size: once; D gene: TRBD2; J gene: TRBJ2-3; V gene: TRBV5-1; CDR3 protein: CASSFNPGLAGVTDTQYF; CDR3 DNA: TGCGCCAGCAGCTTTAATCCGGGACTAGCGGGAGTAACGGATACGCAGTATTTT
clone size: -; D gene: -; J gene: TRBJ1-4; V gene: TRBV21-1; CDR3 protein: CASSRQGRIATNEKLFF; CDR3 DNA: TGTGCCAGCAGTCGACAGGGACGAATTGCAACTAATGAAAAACTGTTTTTT
clone size: -; D gene: TRBD2; J gene: TRBJ2-3; V gene: TRBV27; CDR3 protein: CSLRGVGKWTDTQYF; CDR3 DNA: TGTTCACTCCGGGGGGTGGGGAAGTGGACAGATACGCAGTATTTT
clone size: -; D gene: TRBD2; J gene: TRBJ2-7; V gene: TRBV4-1; CDR3 protein: CASSQVSGSSSYEQYF; CDR3 DNA: TGCGCCAGCAGCCAAGTTAGCGGGTCCAGCTCCTACGAGCAGTACTTC
clone size: -; D gene: TRBD2; J gene: TRBJ2-7; V gene: TRBV10-3; CDR3 protein: CAIRGDSGSSYEQYF; CDR3 DNA: TGTGCCATCAGGGGAGATAGCGGGAGTTCCTACGAGCAGTACTTC
clone size: -; D gene: -; J gene: TRBJ2-2; V gene: TRBV28; CDR3 protein: CASTRNTGELFF; CDR3 DNA: TGTGCCAGCACTCGGAACACCGGGGAGCTGTTTTTT
clone size: -; D gene: TRBD2; J gene: TRBJ2-7; V gene: TRBV11-2; CDR3 protein: CASSLDRWTSVYEQYF; CDR3 DNA: TGTGCCAGCAGCTTAGATCGGTGGACTAGCGTCTACGAGCAGTACTTC
clone size: -; D gene: TRBD1; J gene: TRBJ2-1; V gene: TRBV28; CDR3 protein: CAGGGRDRGLDEQFF; CDR3 DNA: TGTGCCGGAGGGGGCCGGGACAGGGGGTTAGATGAGCAGTTCTTC
clone size: -; D gene: TRBD1; J gene: TRBJ2-5; V gene: TRBV5-4; CDR3 protein: CASSLDRGETQYF; CDR3 DNA: TGTGCCAGCAGCCTAGACAGGGGAGAGACCCAGTACTTC